This T cell receptor (beta chain) emerged from a study of T cell responses to AZD1222 COVID-19 vaccine. Comment on this clone: Its antigen is unidentified.

This table comes from immunoSEQ multiplex PCR, and its TCRdb copy is limited to in-frame clones, with some not included. The repertoire includes about 140,000 clones, about 90% of them detected once, and less than 7% sits in the top ten. Study-level points and caveats: Only 5 or 6 individuals given AZD1222 were seropositive at baseline. Donors were chiefly white British, with a greater number of females, and clonal diversity was perhaps underestimated. Targets within unmutated variant regions were reportedly found for nearly half of spike-specific TCRs.

The sequencing used peripheral blood, collected on day 0 of AZD1222 vaccination. The source is an adult in good health.

In DNA, the CDR3 is TGTGCCAGCAGCCAAGCTCGAAGGGGTGAAGCTTTCTTT. This translates into CASSQARRGEAFF. The chain recombines TRBV3-1 (or the pseudogene TRBV3-2) with TRBJ1-1, with TRBD1 as a possible D gene (5 bases). V was cut by 1 base and J by 7 bases, with 10 bases left in between. The CDR3 is 13 residues long. Germline CDR1 is LGHDT and CDR2 is YNNKEL (reference sequence).